The next 14 T cell receptor beta chains were all read from a single sample in a study of T cell responses to AZD1222 COVID-19 vaccine. Repertoires were generated with immunoSEQ multiplex PCR, while TCRdb's copy carries only in-frame clones and drops some. Among 150,000 to 200,000 clones, roughly 87% were seen once, and the ten largest hold 5% to 6.5%. Sample: peripheral blood, taken 28 days after the second AZD1222 dose. These TCRs come from an adult who received the AZD1222 COVID-19 vaccine.

V is TRBV10-3 and J is TRBJ2-5; 7 bases are a match to TRBD1. The CDR3 is 16 amino acids. Germline loops: CDR1 ENHRY, CDR2 SYGVKD. V lost 2 bases, J lost 4 bases, and 10 bases stayed unmatched. CDR3: CAISEGFDRVSETQYF. CDR3 sequence (DNA): TGTGCCATCAGTGAGGGCTTCGACAGGGTTTCAGAGACCCAGTACTTC.

J is TRBJ1-2 and V is TRBV11-2; D perhaps matches TRBD1 (6 bases). CDR3 length: 13 amino acids. V lost 5 bases and J 7 bases, leaving 14 bases between the germline ends. Per the germline V gene, CDR1 is SGHAT and CDR2 is FQNNGV. The CDR3 DNA reads as TGTGCCAGCAGCGAACAGGGTAGAGGTGGCTACACCTTC. Its translation is CASSEQGRGGYTF.

The chain has TRBV5-1 and TRBJ2-7, with 12 bases identical to TRBD1. The junction had 1 base not matched to a gene; V was cut back by 0 bases and J by 3 bases. Germline lookup yields CDR1 SGHRS and CDR2 YFSETQ. The CDR3 loop spans 15 amino acids. The CDR3 region has the DNA TGCGCCAGCAGCTTGGGGGACAGGGGGCACTACGAGCAGTACTTC. It specifies CASSLGDRGHYEQYF.

The chain combines TRBV30 with TRBJ1-5, with unresolved D. The CDR3 sequence is 13 residues long. Trimming stripped 2 bases from V and 7 bases from J, with 12 bases between. CDR1 and CDR2 from the germline V gene are GTSNPN and SVGIG (reference sequence). The DNA for the CDR3 is TGTGCCTGGAGTTCCGGGAAGACACAGCCCCAGCATTTT. Protein product: CAWSSGKTQPQHF.

This chain connects TRBV5-6 to TRBJ1-2, with 8 nucleotides matching TRBD1. V trimming: 4 bases; J trimming: 7 bases; junction bases outside the gene matches: 6. Germline values: CDR1 SGHDT, CDR2 YYEEEE. The CDR3 is 13 amino acids. DNA of the CDR3: TGTGCCAGCAGCCCCGGACAGGGTCTTGGCTACACCTTC. As protein: CASSPGQGLGYTF.

J is TRBJ2-2 and V is TRBV19, with D uncertain. This CDR3 region has 14 residues. V lost 0 bases and J lost 5, with 7 bases in between. Germline assignment: CDR1 LNHDA and CDR2 SQIVND (reference sequence). CDR3 loop: CASSIDLRTGELFF. CDR3 coding DNA: TGTGCCAGTAGTATAGATCTTCGTACCGGGGAGCTGTTTTTT.

The rearrangement uses TRBV5-1 and TRBJ2-7; 9 bases line up with TRBD1. The V gene's germline CDR1 is SGHRS and CDR2 YFSETQ. The CDR3 length is 15 residues. V trimming: 2 bases; J trimming: 4 bases; junction bases outside the gene matches: 7. The CDR3 DNA reads TGCGCCAGCAGCTTACAGGGGGCGGTTTTTTACGAGCAGTACTTC. This encodes CASSLQGAVFYEQYF.

V usage is TRBV5-4 and J usage is TRBJ2-7; D gene uncertain. V lost 0 bases and J lost 4, with 11 bases in between. Germline CDR1 and CDR2: SGHNT and YYREEE (reference sequence). The CDR3 runs 14 residues. CDR3: CASSLGSEVYEQYF. The DNA of the CDR3 is TGTGCCAGCAGCTTGGGGTCCGAGGTGTACGAGCAGTACTTC.

This clone ranks as medium-sized (0.01 to 0.1%). The chain recombines TRBV4-2 with TRBJ2-3, with TRBD2 matching over 8 bases. CDR1 is LGHNA, CDR2 YNFKEQ, per germline. V trimming: 0 bases; J trimming: 0 bases; junction bases outside the gene matches: 8. The CDR3 runs to 18 residues. The CDR3 loop reads CASSQDRLASYSTDTQYF. Here the CDR3 DNA reads TGTGCCAGCAGCCAAGACCGACTAGCGTCTTATAGCACAGATACGCAGTATTTT.

The V gene is TRBV11-3, the J gene TRBJ1-1; 8 nucleotides line up with TRBD1. In germline, CDR1 is SGHNT, CDR2 YENEEA. V shed 3 bases and J 1 base; nucleotides not matched to a gene: 1. This CDR3 comprises 14 residues. The CDR3 DNA reads TGTGCCAGCAGCTTTCAGGGGGCGAACACTGAAGCTTTCTTT. It encodes CASSFQGANTEAFF.

Of note for this clone: This same CDR3 is encoded by further DNA sequences in the sample. The chain couples TRBV28 to TRBJ1-4; maybe TRBD1 (5 bases). Germline V gives CDR1 MDHEN, CDR2 SYDVKM. This CDR3 has 14 residues. V was trimmed by 2 bases and J by 8 bases, leaving 12 bases between them. The CDR3 nucleotides are TGTGCCAGCAGTTTACCGGGGGTCGGCGAAAAACTGTTTTTT. Translation: CASSLPGVGEKLFF.

The chain carries TRBV24-1 and TRBJ1-5, with D uncertain. The V end lost 0 bases, the J end lost 6 bases, and 14 bases lay between the germline ends. This CDR3 has 16 amino acids. Germline CDR1 reads KGHDR; CDR2 reads SFDVKD. The DNA of the CDR3 is TGTGCCACCAGTGATTTGAGGGTGGCAGGCGGTCAGCCCCAGCATTTT. This codes for CATSDLRVAGGQPQHF.

The J gene is TRBJ1-5, the V gene TRBV6-5, with no clear D. This CDR3 is built from 14 residues. V was clipped by 6 bases and J by 5 bases, with 14 bases between them. Germline values: CDR1 MNHEY, CDR2 SVGAGI. CDR3 nucleotides: TGTGCCAGCAGACCCCCGGGAACCCATCAGCCCCAGCATTTT. Residues: CASRPPGTHQPQHF.

A single count supports this clone. The chain joins TRBV5-1 to TRBJ1-2, with D maybe TRBD1 (5 bases). Germline V gene lookup returns CDR1 SGHRS and CDR2 YFSETQ. The CDR3 is made up of 14 amino acids. V was cut by 4 bases and J by 7 bases, with 17 bases left in between. The CDR3 region is CASSSSQGAAGYTF. The DNA of the CDR3 is TGCGCCAGCAGCAGTTCGCAGGGAGCTGCTGGCTACACCTTC.